This T cell receptor beta chain originates from a study of cytomegalovirus exposure and HLA in healthy donors. Study-level background: Earlier, some 180 million T cells were analyzed, and more than 100 million unique TCR beta sequences were found among them. Overall study results and limits: Across HLA loci, a later analysis found differing TCR association rates, with DRB1 most and HLA-C fewest. Previous analysis showed most TCR beta V segments were productive about 87% or about 30% of the time. Some segments of the V type, notably TRBV6-2 and TRBV6-3, were excluded as indistinguishable.

There are 15 residues in the CDR3. Germline V gene lookup returns CDR1 MNHNS and CDR2 SASEGT. The V end was cut by 5 bases, the J end by 2 bases, with 12 bases between. PCR used 60 Vbeta primers and 13 Jbeta primers. Generated by immunoSEQ multiplex PCR, the TCRdb table keeps only in-frame clones and is missing some. The repertoire holds some 170,000 clones, about 81% seen once, with approximately 2.1% in the top ten. Of note for this clone: As yet, its antigen is unknown.

What was sequenced was PBMCs. V gene TRBV6-1 combines with J gene TRBJ2-2, with TRBD1 as a possible D gene (6 bases). The receptor was isolated from a woman between 18 and 29 years old in good health and CMV-seronegative. The DNA for the CDR3 is TGTGCCAGCAGTCTGCCGGGACACAACACCGGGGAGCTGTTTTTT. Protein sequence: CASSLPGHNTGELFF.